Below, 18 T cell receptor beta chains from the same sample are listed, as sequenced in a study of blood T cell repertoires in COVID-19. Sequencing was performed with immunoSEQ multiplex PCR; in TCRdb, only in-frame clones are kept and a portion is missing. Of 130,000 to 150,000 clones listed, around 80% are singletons. Sequencing used peripheral blood. The receptor set was obtained from a human donor in a cohort sampled during active COVID-19.

The genes are TRBV5-1 and TRBJ2-2; TRBD1 agrees at 7 bases. The CDR3 contains 15 residues. The V gene end was trimmed by 4 bases and the J gene end by 1 base; junction bases not matched to a gene: 4. The germline V gene has CDR1 SGHRS and CDR2 YFSETQ. CDR3 amino acids: CASSIRTGNTGELFF. The CDR3 region has the DNA TGCGCCAGCAGCATTCGGACAGGGAACACCGGGGAGCTGTTTTTT.

The rearrangement uses TRBV11-2 and TRBJ1-4; D ambiguous. V gave up 1 base and J gave up 2 bases, with 11 bases separating them. Germline V gives CDR1 SGHAT, CDR2 FQNNGV. This CDR3 comprises 16 residues. The DNA of the CDR3 is TGTGCCAGCAGCTTAGGGTGGCCCTCCACTAATGAAAAACTGTTTTTT. This translates into CASSLGWPSTNEKLFF.

This clone appeared once. This rearrangement joins TRBV7-2 to TRBJ1-2; unclear D gene. CDR3 length: 14 amino acids. In germline, CDR1 is SGHTA, CDR2 FQGNSA. Trimming took 4 bases from V and 4 from J, leaving 13 bases between them. CDR3 sequence: CASSSYPPFYGYTF. As DNA, the CDR3 is TGTGCCAGCAGCTCCTACCCCCCCTTCTATGGCTACACCTTC.

The chain combines TRBV7-2 with TRBJ1-4; a possible D gene is TRBD1 (6 bases). The V end was cut by 1 base, the J end by 3 bases, with 9 bases between. The CDR3 has 15 residues. Per germline, CDR1 SGHTA and CDR2 FQGNSA. The CDR3 loop is CASSLGGHPNEKLFF. DNA of the CDR3: TGTGCCAGCAGCTTAGGGGGACATCCTAATGAAAAACTGTTTTTT.

This clone was observed a single time. This chain uses TRBV30 with TRBJ1-5; a possible D gene is TRBD1 (5 bases). Germline CDR1 is GTSNPN and CDR2 is SVGIG (reference sequence). The CDR3 extends over 14 amino acids. V gave up 1 base and J gave up 0 bases, with 7 bases separating them. CDR3 protein: CAWSAGGSNQPQHF. CDR3 nucleotide sequence: TGTGCCTGGAGTGCGGGGGGTAGCAATCAGCCCCAGCATTTT.

The gene calls are TRBV6-2 or TRBV6-3 and TRBJ2-3, with D perhaps matching TRBD2 (6 bases). The CDR3 runs to 14 residues. Trimming took 6 bases from V and 3 from J, leaving 13 bases between them. CDR1 and CDR2 from the germline V gene are MNHEY and SVGEGT. CDR3 loop: CASSLAAWTDTQYF. The CDR3, as DNA: TGTGCCAGCAGCTTAGCGGCATGGACAGATACGCAGTATTTT.

The chain joins TRBV19 to TRBJ1-4, with D tentatively TRBD1 (5 bases). Germline V lookup: CDR1 LNHDA, CDR2 SQIVND (reference sequence). The CDR3 is 17 amino acids. V lost 4 bases and J lost 1, with 16 bases in between. DNA for the CDR3: TGTGCCAGTAGTAGGCGGGGGGGTTGGGGAACTAATGAAAAACTGTTTTTT. Encoded protein: CASSRRGGWGTNEKLFF.

The V call is TRBV5-4, the J call TRBJ1-6, with a possible D match to TRBD1 (5 bases). V dropped 4 bases and J dropped 0 bases, with 14 bases sitting between them. The CDR3 sequence is 17 residues long. The germline V gene encodes CDR1 SGHNT and CDR2 YYREEE (reference sequence). In nucleotides, the CDR3 is TGTGCCAGCAGCAGGTCCGGGGGTAGCTCCTATAATTCACCCCTCCACTTT. This sequence encodes CASSRSGGSSYNSPLHF.

This clone was seen just once. This chain connects TRBV5-4 to TRBJ1-6, with 7 bases fitting TRBD1. The CDR3 extends over 16 amino acids. V shed 4 bases, J shed 6 bases, and the junction held 10 bases outside the gene matches. CDR1 is SGHNT and CDR2 is YYREEE in the germline V gene (reference sequence). The CDR3 nucleotides are TGTGCCAGCAGCCAGGAATCAGGGGGAGGTAATTCACCCCTCCACTTT. As protein: CASSQESGGGNSPLHF.

The chain's CDR3 is CASSLEQGVGGYTF. In DNA, the CDR3 is TGTGCCAGCAGCTTAGAACAGGGGGTGGGTGGCTACACCTTC. The V call is TRBV7-2, the J call TRBJ1-2; TRBD1 aligns across 8 bases. The germline CDR1 and CDR2 sequences are SGHTA and FQGNSA. CDR3 length: 14 residues. V shed 1 base and J 7 bases; nucleotides not matched to a gene: 5.

The V gene is TRBV18, the J gene TRBJ2-7, with D possibly TRBD1 on 5 matching bases. Trimming cost V 4 bases and J 2 bases, with 6 bases left between them. Germline CDR1 reads KGHSH; CDR2 reads LQKENI. The CDR3 is 12 amino acids. CDR3 protein: CASSRQTYEQYF. CDR3 DNA: TGTGCCAGCTCACGACAGACCTACGAGCAGTACTTC. The whole variable domain, filled in from reference TRBV18 and TRBJ2-7, reads NAGVMQNPRHLVRRRGQEARLRCSPMKGHSHVYWYRQLPEEGLKFMVYLQKENIIDESGMPKERFSAEFPKEGPSILRIQQVVRGDSAAYFCASSRQTYEQYFGPGTRLTVT.

The chain uses TRBV30 and TRBJ1-2; D is perhaps TRBD1 (6 bases). There are 14 residues in the CDR3. V was cut by 0 bases and J by 6 bases, with 14 bases left in between. The germline V gene encodes CDR1 GTSNPN and CDR2 SVGIG (reference sequence). CDR3 residues: CAWSVLRGTNGYTF. The CDR3 DNA reads as TGTGCCTGGAGTGTACTCAGGGGCACAAATGGCTACACCTTC.

V is TRBV29-1 and J is TRBJ2-1; maybe TRBD2 (5 bases). CDR1 and CDR2 from the germline V gene are SQVTM and ANQGSEA. The CDR3 is 14 amino acids. V gave up 1 base and J gave up 1 base, with 8 bases separating them. As DNA, the CDR3 is TGCAGCGTTGAAGGAGGGATATCCTACAATGAGCAGTTCTTC. Its translation: CSVEGGISYNEQFF.

The V gene is TRBV5-1, the J gene TRBJ1-1; D ambiguous. Trimming pared 4 bases from V and 5 bases from J, leaving 18 bases between. CDR3 length: 15 residues. Germline V gene sequence: CDR1 SGHRS, CDR2 YFSETQ. For the CDR3, the DNA is TGCGCCAGCAGCCCCCAGGTCCAAGGTGAGACTGAAGCTTTCTTT. It is translated as CASSPQVQGETEAFF.

CDR3 sequence (DNA): TGTGCCAGCAGAGCGCCTCTTGGGGGACTACCTGGAAACACCATATATTTT. Its protein is CASRAPLGGLPGNTIYF. The J gene is TRBJ1-3, the V gene TRBV2; a possible D gene is TRBD1 (5 bases). The CDR3 has 17 residues. The V gene's germline CDR1 is SNHLY and CDR2 FYNNEI. V was pared by 6 bases and J by 2 bases, with 20 bases between.

The chain links TRBV10-3 to TRBJ1-6, with 7 bases matching TRBD1. After removal of 2 bases from V and 5 bases from J, the junction contained 3 bases not matched to a gene. The germline V gene has CDR1 ENHRY and CDR2 SYGVKD. The CDR3 totals 15 residues. The CDR3: CAISEGQADNSPLHF. For the CDR3, the DNA is TGTGCCATCAGTGAGGGACAGGCAGATAATTCACCCCTCCACTTT.

The chain joins TRBV7-6 to TRBJ2-2, with D tentatively TRBD2 (6 bases). The V gene lost 4 bases and the J gene lost 6 bases, with 12 bases spanning the gap. Germline V gives CDR1 SGHVS, CDR2 FNYEAQ. The CDR3 spans 14 residues. The CDR3 here is CASSSWEVPGELFF. The CDR3 DNA follows: TGTGCCAGCAGCTCCTGGGAGGTGCCCGGGGAGCTGTTTTTT.

The chain has TRBV4-3 and TRBJ2-7; TRBD1 is a possible D gene (6 bases). V was cut by 0 bases and J by 6 bases, with 15 bases left in between. The CDR3 has 15 amino acids. Germline V gives CDR1 LGHNA, CDR2 YSLEER. The DNA of the CDR3 is TGCGCCAGCAGCCAAGATAGGGACAACTTTGCCGAGCAGTACTTC. This codes for CASSQDRDNFAEQYF.